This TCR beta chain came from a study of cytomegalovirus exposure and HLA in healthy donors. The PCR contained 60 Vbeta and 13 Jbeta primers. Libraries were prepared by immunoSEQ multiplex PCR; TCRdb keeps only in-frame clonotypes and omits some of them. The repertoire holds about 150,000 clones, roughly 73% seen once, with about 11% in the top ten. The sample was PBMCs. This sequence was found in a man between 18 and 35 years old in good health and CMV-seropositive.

The CDR3 DNA follows: TGTGCCAGCACCCTGACAAGGTACCAAGAGACCCAGTACTTC. Translation gives CASTLTRYQETQYF. The genes are TRBV6-1 and TRBJ2-5; D is unresolved. The CDR3 loop spans 14 amino acids. Germline CDR1 reads MNHNS; CDR2 reads SASEGT. Trimming stripped 7 bases from V and 0 bases from J, with 12 bases between.